Described below is a single T cell receptor (beta chain) sequence and its context. The antigen is undetermined. This record belongs to a study of identical twins. The study's findings and limits: Zero-insertion analyses were open to partial confounding by invariant MAIT and iNKT cells.

Template switching added a universal primer site; cDNA carried unique molecular identifiers. Via MiXCR, TCRdb re-called the 5' RACE reads, giving one row per CDR3 protein. Here the sample spans hundreds of thousands of distinct CDR3 sequences, approximately 20% being singletons. These data were likewise used in another study, on yellow fever vaccine responses in identical twins. That source adds: Twins' vaccine T cell responses reportedly seemed partly convergent and partly personalized.

This TCR was recovered from a woman under 30 in good health. Sample: CD4+ T cells sorted from blood.

In DNA, the CDR3 is TGTGCCAGCAGTGAAGGGGACAGTGGTTCTGCCCTCCACTTT. This encodes CASSEGDSGSALHF. The chain carries TRBV6-1 and TRBJ1-6, with 7 bases lining up with TRBD1. CDR1 is MNHNS, CDR2 SASEGT, per germline. The CDR3 totals 14 residues. J lost 14 bases, V lost 1 base, and 8 bases had no gene match.